This T cell receptor beta chain emerged from a study of blood T cells in healthy people across ages. The sample holds a few counts of this clonotype. Alongside a J-beta primer mix, a sample-barcoded 5' primer served in a second PCR lasting about 6 to 12 cycles. Tags on each cDNA molecule came from a template-switch adaptor with 12 random nucleotides. From the 5' RACE reads, TCRdb called clonotypes with MiXCR, one entry per CDR3 protein. Seen here are roughly 1 million distinct CDR3 sequences, around 25% observed once, and the top ten hold less than 0.85%. Germline CDR1 and CDR2: SNHLY and FYNNEI. V dropped 7 bases and J dropped 7 bases, with 16 bases sitting between them. The CDR3 has 14 residues. This same sample was also taken into another study, of T cells of mothers and their children. As reported in that work: Donation was provided by three healthy Caucasian mothers along with their six children. Per mother, over 8.5 million TCR beta CDR3 reads were obtained; per child, a few million.

Sequencing used blood. The TCR sequence derives from a girl aged 2 to 9 in good health. The chain employs TRBV2 and TRBJ1-4; D possibly corresponds to TRBD1 (5 bases). CDR3 amino acids: CASISGLLGEKLFF. CDR3 DNA: TGTGCCAGCATTTCGGGACTATTAGGTGAAAAACTGTTTTTT.